This T cell receptor (beta chain) was sequenced during a study of cytomegalovirus exposure and HLA in healthy donors. Across the study: Within an early data release were about 85 million unique TCRs drawn from HLA-typed donors. General study points: Per a later analysis, HLA-associated TCR beta chains showed more clonal expansion than other, equally common TCR beta chains. Cytomegalovirus-associated status was assigned to approximately 160 TCR beta chains.

PCR used 60 Vbeta primers and 13 Jbeta primers. As processed by the authors: An analysis performed later counted roughly 80 million unique TCR beta chains (approximately 11 million of them shared). This table comes from immunoSEQ multiplex PCR, and its TCRdb copy is limited to in-frame clones, with some not included. The V and J calls and clone size were taken over from that table, and D and trimming were inferred from the DNA. The sample has 150,000 to 180,000 clones, about four fifths seen once. Turning to this clone: Its antigen is currently unknown.

V lost 5 bases and J lost 4, with 26 bases in between. Germline V gene sequence: CDR1 PRHDT, CDR2 FYEKMQ (reference sequence). This CDR3 has 18 amino acids. The chain uses TRBV13 and TRBJ2-5; a weak D match, TRBD2 (7 bases). Sequenced input: PBMCs. This receptor was obtained from a man younger than 35 in good health and CMV-seronegative. In DNA form, the CDR3 reads TGTGCCAGCAGCCCCCTTAAAGGGAGGCGGGGGCAGCCAGAGACCCAGTACTTC. Residues: CASSPLKGRRGQPETQYF. Variable domain in full (rest from reference TRBV13 and TRBJ2-5): AAGVIQSPRHLIKEKRETATLKCYPIPRHDTVYWYQQGPGQDPQFLISFYEKMQSDKGSIPDRFSAQQFSDYHSELNMSSLELGDSALYFCASSPLKGRRGQPETQYFGPGTRLLVL.